The 23 T cell receptor beta chains below were found in one sample sequenced in a study of identical twins. TCRdb re-called the 5' RACE reads with MiXCR, one entry per CDR3 protein. This sample has 1.5 million to 2 million distinct CDR3 sequences, with about 32% found just once. The sample taken for sequencing was cord blood. The receptors were sampled from a newborn girl in good health.

This clonotype was counted only a few times. At one boundary the junction diverges from the germline segment, which might be a read error. V usage is TRBV20-1 and J usage is TRBJ2-1; D tentatively fits TRBD1 or TRBD2 (5 bases each). The germline V gene has CDR1 DFQATT and CDR2 SNEGSKA (reference sequence). This CDR3 is 12 amino acids long. The CDR3: CTPGSEGDEQFF. For the CDR3, the DNA is TGTACCCCGGGGTCCGAAGGGGATGAGCAGTTCTTC.

This clonotype has a handful of counts. This chain joins TRBV5-1 and TRBJ2-1; D gene uncertain. The CDR3 spans 17 residues. Trimming pared 5 bases from V and 4 bases from J, leaving 22 bases between. Germline assignment: CDR1 SGHRS and CDR2 YFSETQ. The CDR3: CASRSLLTPGPYNEQFF. In DNA, the CDR3 is TGCGCCAGCAGAAGTTTACTGACCCCCGGGCCTTACAATGAGCAGTTCTTC.

The chain combines TRBV11-2 with TRBJ2-1, with a weak D call TRBD2 (6 bases). Trimming took 8 bases from V and 4 from J, leaving 18 bases between them. The CDR3 length is 15 residues. The germline V gene has CDR1 SGHAT and CDR2 FQNNGV. The CDR3 here is CASLAPSATYNEQFF. In nucleotides, the CDR3 is TGTGCCAGCTTAGCGCCTAGCGCCACTTACAATGAGCAGTTCTTC.

This clonotype has a handful of counts. The rearrangement uses TRBV20-1 and TRBJ2-1; a weak D match, TRBD2 (6 bases). Between the trimmed V and J ends, which lost 6 bases and 9 bases, there was a span of 18 bases. The CDR3 sequence is 13 residues long. Germline CDR1 and CDR2: DFQATT and SNEGSKA (reference sequence). CDR3 DNA: TGCAGTGCGCCCTGGGCGGGGCGAGGTGAGCAGTTCTTC. It yields the protein CSAPWAGRGEQFF.

This clonotype was seen a few times. The J gene is TRBJ2-7, the V gene TRBV2, with D unresolved. The CDR3 totals 16 residues. Germline lookup yields CDR1 SNHLY and CDR2 FYNNEI. V gave up 4 bases and J gave up 6 bases, with 22 bases separating them. The CDR3 DNA sequence: TGTGCCAGCAGTGGACACTTAAAGTTCGCCGAGCGCGAGCAGTACTTC. It codes for CASSGHLKFAEREQYF.

CDR3 region: CASSVAGGFTGELFF. The CDR3 DNA sequence: TGTGCCAGCAGTGTAGCGGGGGGTTTCACCGGGGAGCTGTTTTTT. The rearrangement links TRBV2 to TRBJ2-2; TRBD2 agrees at 10 bases. CDR3 size: 15 residues. J lost 4 bases, V lost 4 bases, and 3 bases had no gene match. Looked up from germline, CDR1 is SNHLY and CDR2 is FYNNEI.

The chain recombines TRBV5-1 with TRBJ2-3, with D possibly TRBD2 on 6 matching bases. V lost 1 base and J 2 bases, leaving 17 bases between the germline ends. CDR1 SGHRS and CDR2 YFSETQ come from the germline V gene. CDR3 length: 17 residues. In nucleotides, the CDR3 is TGCGCCAGCAGCTTGTCACCTAGCGCGCTCGTCACAGATACGCAGTATTTT. This codes for CASSLSPSALVTDTQYF.

This clonotype has more than one count but fewer than ten. The chain links TRBV5-5 to TRBJ2-3; D ambiguous. V lost 1 base and J lost 0, with 9 bases in between. Germline assignment: CDR1 SGHKS and CDR2 YYEKEE (reference sequence). CDR3 length equals 15 residues. CDR3 nucleotide sequence: TGTGCCAGCAGCTTGATGCAACAGAGCACAGATACGCAGTATTTT. Its translation is CASSLMQQSTDTQYF.

This clonotype was seen more than once but under ten times. The chain has TRBV3-1 and TRBJ2-1; TRBD2 aligns across 8 bases. The length of the CDR3 is 14 residues. With 4 bases clipped from V and 8 bases from J, the junction kept 7 bases outside the gene matches. Germline CDR1 is LGHDT and CDR2 is YNNKEL (reference sequence). Here the CDR3 reads CASSPWTSRDEQFF. CDR3 DNA: TGTGCCAGCAGCCCCTGGACTAGCCGTGATGAGCAGTTCTTC.

This clonotype has only a few counts. This rearrangement joins TRBV10-3 to TRBJ2-1; 10 positions match TRBD2. Trimming at V came to 5 bases and at J to 9 bases, leaving 10 bases not matched to a gene. The V gene's germline CDR1 is ENHRY and CDR2 SYGVKD. CDR3 size: 15 residues. The CDR3, as DNA: TGTGCCATCAGTCCGAGCGGGGGGGCCGTGCTTGAGCAGTTCTTC. It yields the protein CAISPSGGAVLEQFF.

V usage is TRBV11-2 and J usage is TRBJ2-1; 10 bases line up with TRBD2. This CDR3 spans 17 amino acids. Trimming removed 5 bases from V and 4 bases from J; junction bases left unmatched: 11. Looked up from germline, CDR1 is SGHAT and CDR2 is FQNNGV. The CDR3 sequence: CASSPRPPGLAYNEQFF. As DNA, the CDR3 is TGTGCCAGCAGCCCTAGGCCACCGGGACTAGCGTACAATGAGCAGTTCTTC.

The V call is TRBV6-5, the J call TRBJ2-7; 11 nucleotides match TRBD2. The germline V gene has CDR1 MNHEY and CDR2 SVGAGI. The V gene end was trimmed by 2 bases and the J gene end by 5 bases; junction bases not matched to a gene: 5. CDR3 length equals 15 residues. CDR3 residues: CASSYRSGRVNEQYF. The CDR3 coding sequence is TGTGCCAGCAGTTACCGTAGCGGGAGGGTGAACGAGCAGTACTTC.

This clonotype was observed a handful of times. The J gene is TRBJ2-1, the V gene TRBV4-2; a possible D gene is TRBD1 (6 bases). The V gene's germline CDR1 is LGHNA and CDR2 YNFKEQ. The V gene lost 0 bases and the J gene lost 4 bases, with 10 bases spanning the gap. There are 15 residues in the CDR3. In DNA form, the CDR3 reads TGTGCCAGCAGCCAAGATTGGGGGCTTTACAATGAGCAGTTCTTC. This codes for CASSQDWGLYNEQFF.

This clonotype was detected only a few times. The rearrangement joins TRBV6-5 to TRBJ2-3, with D perhaps TRBD1 or TRBD2 (5 bases each). The CDR3 runs to 15 residues. Trimming removed 5 bases from V and 2 bases from J, with 14 bases in between. CDR1 and CDR2 from the germline V gene are MNHEY and SVGAGI. CDR3 in DNA: TGTGCCAGCAGTCTCTTGGGGGACCCCACAGATACGCAGTATTTT. This codes for CASSLLGDPTDTQYF.

This chain links TRBV7-9 with TRBJ2-2; D unresolved. Germline V gene sequence: CDR1 SEHNR, CDR2 FQNEAQ (reference sequence). The CDR3 sequence is 15 residues long. V dropped 5 bases and J dropped 1 base, with 11 bases sitting between them. CDR3 sequence: CASSPTDQNTGELFF. CDR3 coding DNA: TGTGCCAGCAGCCCCACAGACCAGAACACCGGGGAGCTGTTTTTT.

As for this clonotype: A single base separates this from a much larger clone, so it may be a read error. The V and J genes are TRBV21-1 and TRBJ2-3; TRBD2 is the table's D call, not checked against the DNA. TRBV21-1 is noted as a pseudogene. The CDR3 is made up of 16 amino acids. CDR3: CASRSLAGSSTDTQYF. For the CDR3, the DNA is TGTGCCAGCCGCAGCCTTGCGGGCTCAAGCACAGATACGCAGTATTTT.

J is TRBJ2-7 and V is TRBV4-1; 8 bases fit TRBD2. The trim removed 4 bases at V and 3 bases at J, leaving 8 bases unmatched. Germline CDR1 and CDR2: MGHRA and YSYEKL. This CDR3 has 15 residues. In DNA form, the CDR3 reads TGCGCCAGCAGCCCCCCTGGCGGGGGGAACTACGAGCAGTACTTC. Translating gives CASSPPGGGNYEQYF.

This clonotype was detected many times. This chain links TRBV4-2 with TRBJ2-4; D is perhaps TRBD1 or TRBD2 (5 bases each). CDR1 is LGHNA, CDR2 YNFKEQ, per germline. The CDR3 consists of 16 residues. V lost 0 bases to trimming and J lost 0 bases, with 9 bases between them. The CDR3 here is CASSQDRDLAKNIQYF. The CDR3 nucleotides are TGTGCCAGCAGCCAAGACAGGGACCTAGCCAAAAACATTCAGTACTTC.

This clonotype has a count of ten or more. The CDR3 nucleotides are TGCAGCGGGGGGCGCTACGAGCAGTACTTC. Amino acids: CSGGRYEQYF. V and J are TRBV20-1 and TRBJ2-7, with D possibly TRBD2 on 7 matching bases. The CDR3 consists of 10 residues. Per the germline V gene, CDR1 is DFQATT and CDR2 is SNEGSKA (reference sequence).

There are a few counts of this clonotype. V usage is TRBV2 and J usage is TRBJ2-1, with D perhaps being TRBD1 or TRBD2 (5 bases each). The CDR3 is made up of 12 amino acids. Germline CDR1 reads SNHLY; CDR2 reads FYNNEI. V shed 7 bases and J shed 6 bases, with 10 bases lying between them. As DNA, the CDR3 is TGTGCCAGCATTGGGGGAACCAATGAGCAGTTCTTC. It codes for CASIGGTNEQFF.

The CDR3 spells CASSLGDTSTDTQYF. As DNA, the CDR3 is TGTGCCAGCAGCTTAGGGGACACTAGCACAGATACGCAGTATTTT. This chain connects TRBV11-2 to TRBJ2-3; tentative D call: TRBD1 (6 bases). Trimming shortened V by 1 base and J by 0 bases, and 8 bases separated the two germline ends. Looked up from germline, CDR1 is SGHAT and CDR2 is FQNNGV. The CDR3 is 15 amino acids.

This rearrangement joins TRBV27 to TRBJ2-7, with D perhaps TRBD1 (6 bases). The CDR3 sequence is 14 residues long. Germline CDR1 and CDR2: MNHEY and SMNVEV (reference sequence). V shed 0 bases and J shed 4 bases, with 10 bases lying between them. The CDR3 sequence: CASSLSGTKYEQYF. Here the CDR3 DNA reads TGTGCCAGCAGTTTATCCGGGACAAAATACGAGCAGTACTTC.

This clonotype was counted many times. CDR3 coding DNA: TGTGCCAGCAGCGTAGCTAGCGGGGTGTACAATGAGCAGTTCTTC. The encoded protein is CASSVASGVYNEQFF. The V gene is TRBV9, the J gene TRBJ2-1, with 9 bases fitting TRBD2. The ends lost 0 bases at V and 4 bases at J; junction bases unmatched: 2. The germline CDR1 and CDR2 sequences are SGDLS and YYNGEE. The CDR3 spans 15 residues.